This T cell receptor (beta chain) was sequenced during a study of CD8 T cells in ankylosing spondylitis. Overall study results and limits: Significant enrichment of disease-linked clones was reportedly seen in matched ankylosing spondylitis synovial fluid. Several highly homologous variants made up a TCR beta motif, and this motif appeared characteristic of ankylosing spondylitis blood. Clones that were linked to disease were CD8+ and were relatively rare in peripheral blood. Earlier studies detected some motif variants in reactive arthritis synovial fluid and blood.

The CDR3 has 15 amino acids. Germline values: CDR1 LGHNA, CDR2 YSLEER. J was trimmed by 9 bases and V by 1 base; bases with no gene match: 6. Worth noting for this clonotype: Its specificity is unknown.

Scientists made TCR beta libraries using quantitative 5'-RACE with molecular barcodes. TCRdb recomputed calls from the 5' RACE reads with MiXCR, one row per CDR3 protein. The sample records a few hundred thousand distinct CDR3 sequences, roughly 8% being singletons. The V and J genes are TRBV4-3 and TRBJ2-1, with 10 bases aligning to TRBD2. This receptor was obtained from a male donor with ankylosing spondylitis. The sample was blood, either unsorted or a sorted T cell fraction (not recorded which). The CDR3 loop is CASSQGGLARGEQFF. For the CDR3, the DNA is TGCGCCAGCAGCCAAGGGGGACTAGCGAGAGGTGAGCAGTTCTTC.